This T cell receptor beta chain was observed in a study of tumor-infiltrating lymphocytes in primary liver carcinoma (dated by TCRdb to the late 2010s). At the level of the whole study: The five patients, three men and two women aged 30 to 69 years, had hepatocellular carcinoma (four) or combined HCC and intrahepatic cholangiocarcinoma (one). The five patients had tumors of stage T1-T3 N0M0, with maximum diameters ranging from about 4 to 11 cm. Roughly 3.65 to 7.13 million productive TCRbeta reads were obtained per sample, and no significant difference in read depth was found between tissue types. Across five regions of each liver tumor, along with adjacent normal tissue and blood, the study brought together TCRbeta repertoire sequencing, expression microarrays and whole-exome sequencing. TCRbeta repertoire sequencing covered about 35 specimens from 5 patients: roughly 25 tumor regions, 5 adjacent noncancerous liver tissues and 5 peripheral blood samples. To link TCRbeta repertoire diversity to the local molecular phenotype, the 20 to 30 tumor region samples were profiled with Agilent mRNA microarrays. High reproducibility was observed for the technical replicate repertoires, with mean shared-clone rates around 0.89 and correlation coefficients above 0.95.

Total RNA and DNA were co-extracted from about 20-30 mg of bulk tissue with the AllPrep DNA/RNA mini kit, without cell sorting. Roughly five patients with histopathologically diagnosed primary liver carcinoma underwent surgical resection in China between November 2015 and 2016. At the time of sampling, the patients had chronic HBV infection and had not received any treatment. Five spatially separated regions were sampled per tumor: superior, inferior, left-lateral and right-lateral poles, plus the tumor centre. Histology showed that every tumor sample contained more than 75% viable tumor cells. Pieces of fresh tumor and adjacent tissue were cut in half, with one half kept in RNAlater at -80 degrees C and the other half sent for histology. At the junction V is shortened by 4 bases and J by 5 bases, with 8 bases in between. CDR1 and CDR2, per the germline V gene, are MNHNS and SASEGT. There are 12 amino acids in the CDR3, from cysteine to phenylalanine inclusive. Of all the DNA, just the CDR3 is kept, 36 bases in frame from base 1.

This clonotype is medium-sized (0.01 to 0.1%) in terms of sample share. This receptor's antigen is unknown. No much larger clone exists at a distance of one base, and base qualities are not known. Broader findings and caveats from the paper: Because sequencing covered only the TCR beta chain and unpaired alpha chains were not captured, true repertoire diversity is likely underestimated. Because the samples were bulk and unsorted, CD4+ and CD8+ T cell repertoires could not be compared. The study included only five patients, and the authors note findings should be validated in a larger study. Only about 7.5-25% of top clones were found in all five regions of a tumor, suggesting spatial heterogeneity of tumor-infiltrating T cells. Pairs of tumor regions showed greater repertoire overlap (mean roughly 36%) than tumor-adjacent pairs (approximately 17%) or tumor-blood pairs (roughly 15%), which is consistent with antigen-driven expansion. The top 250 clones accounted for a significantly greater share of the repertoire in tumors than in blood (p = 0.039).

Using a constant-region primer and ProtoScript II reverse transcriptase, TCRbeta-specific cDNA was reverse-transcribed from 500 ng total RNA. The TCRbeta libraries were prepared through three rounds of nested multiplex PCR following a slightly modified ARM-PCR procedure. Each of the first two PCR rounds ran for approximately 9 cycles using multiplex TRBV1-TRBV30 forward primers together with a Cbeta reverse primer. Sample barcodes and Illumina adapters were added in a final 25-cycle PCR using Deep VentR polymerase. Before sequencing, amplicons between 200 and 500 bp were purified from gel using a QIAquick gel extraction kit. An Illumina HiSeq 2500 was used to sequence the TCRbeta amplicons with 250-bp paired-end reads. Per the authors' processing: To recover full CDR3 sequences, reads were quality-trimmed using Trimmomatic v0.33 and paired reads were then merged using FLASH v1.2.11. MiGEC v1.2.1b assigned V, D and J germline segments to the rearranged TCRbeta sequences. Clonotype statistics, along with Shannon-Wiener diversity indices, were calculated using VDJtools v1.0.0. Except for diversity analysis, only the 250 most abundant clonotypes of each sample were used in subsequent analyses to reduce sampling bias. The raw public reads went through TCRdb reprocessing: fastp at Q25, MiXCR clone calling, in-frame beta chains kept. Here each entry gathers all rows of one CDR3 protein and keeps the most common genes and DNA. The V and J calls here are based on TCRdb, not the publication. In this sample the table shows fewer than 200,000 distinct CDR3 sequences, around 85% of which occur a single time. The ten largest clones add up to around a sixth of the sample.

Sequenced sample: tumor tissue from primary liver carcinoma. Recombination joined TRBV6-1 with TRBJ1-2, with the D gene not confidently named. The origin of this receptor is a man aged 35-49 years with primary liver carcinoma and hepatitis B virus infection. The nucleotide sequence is TGTGCCAGCAGTGCCCCCCTATATGGCTACACCTTC. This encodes CASSAPLYGYTF.